A single T cell receptor beta chain is shown here with its context. What it binds is not known. This record belongs to a study of T-cell memory formation after mild COVID-19. Points from the study as a whole: Pre-infection memory already had some responding clones, implying cross-reactive memory joined.

TCRdb reprocessed the 5' RACE reads via MiXCR and lists one record per CDR3 protein. The sample has approximately 99,000 distinct CDR3 sequences, roughly a sixth seen once. Trimming shortened V by 0 bases and J by 6 bases, and 9 bases separated the two germline ends. The CDR3 contains 14 residues. Germline CDR1 reads SGHDT; CDR2 reads YYEEEE. What was sequenced was PBMCs or a T cell subset sorted from them (not recorded which). The TCR was taken from a man between 18 and 29 years old who had mild COVID-19 (a few samples of this study predate the infection). Cell type and time point are not known. The chain is built from TRBV5-6 and TRBJ2-2; a weak D match, TRBD1 (5 bases). The CDR3 is CASSLGAGSGELFF. The CDR3 DNA is TGTGCCAGCAGCTTGGGGGCAGGGTCCGGGGAGCTGTTTTTT.